The next 8 T cell receptor beta chains were all read from a single sample in a study of CD8 T cells in ankylosing spondylitis. Study observations and caveats: A motif of eight highly homologous TCR beta variants was seen as apparently characteristic of ankylosing spondylitis blood.

These TCRs' antigens remain unknown. TCRdb re-analysed the 5' RACE reads in MiXCR, keeping a single row per CDR3 protein. This sample has fewer than 750,000 distinct CDR3 sequences, with around 17% found just once. Sequencing was performed on blood, either unsorted or a sorted T cell fraction (not recorded which). These receptors all come from a male donor with ankylosing spondylitis.

This clonotype was seen more than once but under ten times. The chain uses TRBV12-3 or TRBV12-4 and TRBJ1-1; 7 positions match TRBD1. V trimming: 3 bases; J trimming: 5 bases; junction bases outside the gene matches: 18. The CDR3 is 18 amino acids. The CDR3 here is CASSLSLGGKQIGTEAFF. The CDR3 DNA sequence: TGTGCCAGCAGTTTGTCCTTAGGGGGCAAACAGATTGGTACTGAAGCTTTCTTT.

The chain has TRBV5-1 and TRBJ2-7; possible D gene TRBD2, 6 bases. V lost 3 bases to trimming and J lost 2 bases, with 12 bases between them. Germline V gene sequence: CDR1 SGHRS, CDR2 YFSETQ. The CDR3 contains 14 residues. Here the CDR3 reads CASSSSPGAYEQYF. The CDR3 region has the DNA TGCGCCAGCAGCTCTAGCCCGGGGGCCTACGAGCAGTACTTC.

This rearrangement joins TRBV6-2 or TRBV6-3 to TRBJ1-2; TRBD1 matches 7 bases. V was clipped by 8 bases and J by 6 bases; unmatched bases: 9. CDR3 length: 13 amino acids. CDR1 MNHEY and CDR2 SVGEGT come from the germline V gene. Written as DNA, the CDR3 is TGTGCCAGCGGTCTGACAGGGCGCGATGGCTACACCTTC. Residues: CASGLTGRDGYTF.

The chain recombines TRBV3-1 with TRBJ2-4; D may be TRBD2 (5 bases). Per the germline V gene, CDR1 is LGHDT and CDR2 is YNNKEL (reference sequence). The CDR3 runs to 15 residues. The V end was cut by 2 bases, the J end by 1 base, with 9 bases between. The chain's CDR3 is CASSQSGIAKNIQYF. For the CDR3, the DNA is TGTGCCAGCAGCCAATCGGGAATCGCCAAAAACATTCAGTACTTC.

The rearrangement links TRBV4-3 to TRBJ1-5; a possible D gene is TRBD1 (6 bases). Germline CDR1 reads LGHNA; CDR2 reads YSLEER. The CDR3 runs 16 residues. V was trimmed by 0 bases and J by 6 bases, leaving 15 bases between them. The CDR3, as DNA: TGCGCCAGCAGCCAAGATAGGGCGACAGGAACTCAGCCCCAGCATTTT. Amino acid sequence: CASSQDRATGTQPQHF.

This clonotype has only a few counts. CDR3 in DNA: TGCAGCGTCTCCTCTAGCGGGAGGTTCTACGAGCAGTACTTC. This codes for CSVSSSGRFYEQYF. The chain joins TRBV29-1 to TRBJ2-7, with 11 bases matching TRBD2. With 6 bases clipped from V and 3 bases from J, the junction kept 7 bases outside the gene matches. This CDR3 spans 14 amino acids. The germline V gene encodes CDR1 SQVTM and CDR2 ANQGSEA.

This chain links TRBV7-3 with TRBJ2-7; 8 positions agree with TRBD2. Germline V gives CDR1 SGHTA, CDR2 FQGTGA. CDR3 length: 13 residues. V was pared by 5 bases and J by 4 bases, with 4 bases of the junction left unmatched. The CDR3 spells CASSGGGRYEQYF. The CDR3 DNA reads as TGTGCCAGCAGCGGCGGGGGGCGTTACGAGCAGTACTTC.

This clonotype appeared a few times. V and J are TRBV27 and TRBJ2-1; TRBD2 aligns across 10 bases. J lost 12 bases, V lost 4 bases, and 18 bases had no gene match. Germline V gives CDR1 MNHEY, CDR2 SMNVEV (reference sequence). The CDR3 extends over 17 amino acids. CDR3 bases: TGTGCCAGCAGTTCAACCACTCTAGCGGGAGCGGTGATGATGCAGTTCTTC. Its translation: CASSSTTLAGAVMMQFF.